What follows are 5 T cell receptor beta chains derived from one specimen sequenced in a study of Ad26.COV2.S vaccination and SARS-CoV-2 variants. Repertoires were generated with immunoSEQ multiplex PCR, while TCRdb's copy carries only in-frame clones and drops some. Of approximately 460,000 clones listed, 80% to 90% are singletons. Sample treatment: roughly 19 received Ad26.COV2.S at low or high dose, single or two shots; roughly 5 received placebo; per-sample allocation not given. Material that was analyzed had been drawn on day 63 after the first vaccine or placebo injection. Sequencing was performed on peripheral blood, taken in a trial of Ad26.COV2.S vaccine versus placebo. Receptors were obtained from a person aged 18-60 years who received the Ad26.COV2.S COVID-19 vaccine or a placebo.

The chain employs TRBV30 and TRBJ2-7; possible D gene TRBD2, 5 bases. The length of the CDR3 is 13 residues. V lost 0 bases to trimming and J lost 5 bases, with 11 bases between them. The germline V gene encodes CDR1 GTSNPN and CDR2 SVGIG (reference sequence). The CDR3: CAWSVRGSNEQYF. The CDR3 region has the DNA TGTGCCTGGAGTGTACGGGGTTCGAACGAGCAGTACTTC.

This clone was seen more than once but under ten times. The V and J genes are TRBV6-2 or TRBV6-3 and TRBJ2-5, with TRBD2 matching 9 bases. After removal of 2 bases from V and 5 bases from J, the junction contained 3 bases not matched to a gene. The CDR3 length is 14 residues. Germline CDR1 and CDR2: MNHEY and SVGEGT. CDR3 bases: TGTGCCAGCAGTTACGGGACTAGCAGTGAGACCCAGTACTTC. Translating gives CASSYGTSSETQYF.

This clone was seen only a few times. This chain links TRBV18 with TRBJ1-4; a possible D gene is TRBD1 (5 bases). V lost 2 bases and J 7 bases, leaving 14 bases between the germline ends. This CDR3 has 15 amino acids. Germline-derived CDR1 and CDR2 are KGHSH and LQKENI. CDR3 residues: CASSPGRDVAEKLFF. CDR3 DNA: TGTGCCAGCTCACCAGGCAGGGACGTAGCTGAAAAACTGTTTTTT.

This rearrangement joins TRBV27 to TRBJ2-7; TRBD2 aligns across 9 bases. The CDR3 is 17 amino acids. V was pared by 2 bases and J by 2 bases, with 10 bases of the junction left unmatched. Germline assignment: CDR1 MNHEY and CDR2 SMNVEV (reference sequence). The CDR3 here is CASSLNGRSSGAYEQYF. CDR3 nucleotide sequence: TGTGCCAGCAGTTTAAACGGGCGGTCTAGCGGGGCCTACGAGCAGTACTTC.

The V gene is TRBV7-2, the J gene TRBJ1-2; D unclear. Germline V gene sequence: CDR1 SGHTA, CDR2 FQGNSA. V shed 7 bases and J shed 4 bases, with 13 bases lying between them. The CDR3 length is 13 residues. CDR3 amino acids: CASTLPTRYGYTF. The CDR3 DNA reads TGTGCCAGCACCCTCCCAACCCGCTATGGCTACACCTTC.